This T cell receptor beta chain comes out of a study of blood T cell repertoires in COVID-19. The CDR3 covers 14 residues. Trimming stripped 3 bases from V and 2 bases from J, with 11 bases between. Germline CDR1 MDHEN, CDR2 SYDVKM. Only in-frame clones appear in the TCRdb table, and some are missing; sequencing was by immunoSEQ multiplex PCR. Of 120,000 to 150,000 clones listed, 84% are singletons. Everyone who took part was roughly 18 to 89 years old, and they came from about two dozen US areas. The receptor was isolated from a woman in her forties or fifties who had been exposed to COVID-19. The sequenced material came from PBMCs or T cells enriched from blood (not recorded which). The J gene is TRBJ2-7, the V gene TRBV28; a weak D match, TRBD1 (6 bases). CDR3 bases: TGTGCCAGCAGTTTCAGGGGCCCACCCTACGAGCAGTACTTC. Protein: CASSFRGPPYEQYF. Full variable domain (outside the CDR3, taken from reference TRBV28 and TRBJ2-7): DVKVTQSSRYLVKRTGEKVFLECVQDMDHENMFWYRQDPGLGLRLIYFSYDVKMKEKGDIPEGYSVSREKKERFSLILESASTNQTSMYLCASSFRGPPYEQYFGPGTRLTVT.